This T cell receptor (beta chain) emerged from a study of blood T cell repertoires in COVID-19. Study details: Sites across the United States, Italy and Spain contributed samples from acute and convalescent COVID-19. T cells, B-cell-depleted T cells, or PBMCs supplied cDNA or gDNA.

CDR1 is SEHNR and CDR2 is FQNEAQ in the germline V gene (reference sequence). This CDR3 has 14 residues. Trimming took 5 bases from V and 5 from J, leaving 15 bases between them. How the authors handled the data: From reference gene primer amplification, estimates of nucleated cell counts were derived. Some clones are missing from TCRdb's copy, which holds only in-frame ones; the method was immunoSEQ multiplex PCR. V, J and clone size reflect that table, while D and trimming were determined from the DNA. This repertoire shows about 79,000 clones, 75% to 90% found once; its top ten account for around 13%.

This TCR derives from a man between 65 and 80 years old with active or convalescent COVID-19. V gene TRBV7-9 combines with J gene TRBJ2-5; possible D gene TRBD2, 5 bases. What was sequenced was peripheral blood. The CDR3: CASSEDPSGETQYF. DNA of the CDR3: TGTGCCAGCAGCGAGGATCCCTCGGGGGAGACCCAGTACTTC.